These T cell receptor beta chains were read from a single sample in a study of OX40 agonist ivuxolimab in advanced cancers. Sequenced by immunoSEQ multiplex PCR; TCRdb stores in-frame clones only, minus some. The table lists 75,000 to 95,000 clones, roughly 90% of them singletons. The sample in question was CD4+ or CD8+ T cells sorted from blood, obtained in a trial of the OX40 agonist ivuxolimab. The source of these receptors is an adult with an advanced solid tumor such as melanoma, head and neck, liver or kidney cancer. Both conserved end residues are part of each CDR3. A D gene is named only where the DNA matches it firmly. Clone size appears in some rows only: once, few, many, or a class for an expanded clone.

J gene | clone size | D gene | V gene | CDR3 protein
TRBJ1-4 | . | . | TRBV28 | CASSFREKLFF
TRBJ2-3 | once | . | TRBV5-8 | CASSGLRTDTQYF
TRBJ2-5 | . | . | TRBV5-6 | CASSSTLFERQETQYF
TRBJ2-1 | . | . | TRBV5-1 | CASSLFPSNEQFF
TRBJ2-3 | . | TRBD2 | TRBV11-2 | CASSPGARGSFTDTQYF
TRBJ2-5 | . | . | TRBV18 | CASLSRPGLPLETQYF
TRBJ1-1 | . | . | TRBV27 | CASSLLGKSAEAFF
TRBJ2-3 | . | . | TRBV5-1 | CASSLPSISSTDTQYF
TRBJ1-5 | . | . | TRBV6-5 | CASSESRQPQHF
TRBJ2-7 | . | . | TRBV6-1 | CASGPRRFSYEQYF
TRBJ1-1 | . | . | TRBV7-2 | CASSPRHRAETEAFF
. | . | . | TRBV19 | CASSIQQGWYEQYF
TRBJ2-6 | . | TRBD1 | TRBV5-1 | CASSSGTGTSGANVLTF
TRBJ2-7 | once | TRBD1 | TRBV6-1 | CASSEAPAGGFIEQYF
TRBJ2-5 | . | . | TRBV7-3 | CASSHSSETQYF
TRBJ1-5 | . | . | TRBV6-1 | CASSEQGHQPQHF
TRBJ1-1 | . | . | TRBV9 | CASSAELGRGTEAFF
TRBJ1-1 | . | . | TRBV19 | CASRREEWTEAFF
TRBJ2-3 | . | TRBD2 | TRBV5-1 | CASSPKLGGRTQYF
TRBJ2-7 | . | . | TRBV28 | CASNSGPSYEQYF
TRBJ2-7 | . | TRBD1 | TRBV5-4 | CASSPGQLSYEQYF
TRBJ1-5 | . | . | TRBV28 | CASIPQGGFSQPQHF
TRBJ2-5 | . | TRBD2 | TRBV27 | CATRPAGAGSETQYF
TRBJ1-2 | . | . | TRBV28 | CASSLGLFQGVYGYGYTF
TRBJ2-3 | . | . | TRBV15 | CATSRDTDTQYF
TRBJ2-1 | . | . | TRBV7-9 | CASSFRREGSYNEQFF
TRBJ1-1 | . | . | TRBV2 | CASTTRSSMNTEAFF
TRBJ2-7 | . | TRBD1 | TRBV5-1 | CASNGQGANEQYF
. | . | . | TRBV6-1 | CASSGYSYEQYF
TRBJ2-1 | . | . | TRBV6-5 | CASSSRGEQFF
TRBJ2-2 | . | . | TRBV2 | CASRLRDSNTGELFF